The following is a TCR beta chain sequence with its context. The sample originates from a study of T cell responses to AZD1222 COVID-19 vaccine. V lost 4 bases to trimming and J lost 3 bases; unmatched junction nucleotides: 2. CDR3 length equals 14 residues. Germline values: CDR1 SGDLS, CDR2 YYNGEE. Libraries were prepared by immunoSEQ multiplex PCR; TCRdb keeps only in-frame clonotypes and omits some of them. The data contain about 100,000 clones, over 85% of them singletons. The specimen was peripheral blood, collected on day 0 of AZD1222 vaccination. The TCR originated in an adult in good health. The chain combines TRBV9 with TRBJ2-4; the match to TRBD1 covers 9 bases. The CDR3 nucleotides read TGTGCCAGCAGCAAGACAGGGGGCAAAAACATTCAGTACTTC. It is translated as CASSKTGGKNIQYF.